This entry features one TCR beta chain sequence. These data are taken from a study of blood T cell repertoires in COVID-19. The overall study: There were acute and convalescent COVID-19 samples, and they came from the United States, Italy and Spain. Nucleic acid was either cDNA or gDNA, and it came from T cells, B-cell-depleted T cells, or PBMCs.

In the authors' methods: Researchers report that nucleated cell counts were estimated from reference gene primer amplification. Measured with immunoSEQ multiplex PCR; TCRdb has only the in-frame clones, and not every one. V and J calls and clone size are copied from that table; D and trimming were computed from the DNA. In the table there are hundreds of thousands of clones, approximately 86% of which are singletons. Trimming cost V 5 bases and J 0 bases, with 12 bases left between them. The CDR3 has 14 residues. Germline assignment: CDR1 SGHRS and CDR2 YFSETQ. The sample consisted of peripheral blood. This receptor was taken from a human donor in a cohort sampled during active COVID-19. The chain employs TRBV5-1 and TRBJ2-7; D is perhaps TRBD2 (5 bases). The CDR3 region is CASRRDSSSYEQYF. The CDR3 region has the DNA TGCGCCAGCAGGAGGGATTCGAGCTCCTACGAGCAGTACTTC.